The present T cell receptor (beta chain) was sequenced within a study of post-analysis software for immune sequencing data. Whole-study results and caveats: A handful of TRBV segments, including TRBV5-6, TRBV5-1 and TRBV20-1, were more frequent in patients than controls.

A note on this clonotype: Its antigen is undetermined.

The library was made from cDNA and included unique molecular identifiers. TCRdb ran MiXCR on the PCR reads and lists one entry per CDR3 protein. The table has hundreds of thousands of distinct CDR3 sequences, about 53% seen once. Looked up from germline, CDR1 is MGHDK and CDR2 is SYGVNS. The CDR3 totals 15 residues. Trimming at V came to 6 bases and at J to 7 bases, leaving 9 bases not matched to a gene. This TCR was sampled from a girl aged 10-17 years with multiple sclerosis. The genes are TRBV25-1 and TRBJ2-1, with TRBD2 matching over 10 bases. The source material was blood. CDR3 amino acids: CASSFEEREGNEQFF. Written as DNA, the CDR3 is TGTGCCAGCAGCTTCGAAGAGCGGGAGGGTAATGAGCAGTTCTTC.